The sample holds a few counts of the clone carrying this T cell receptor beta chain. No antigen is known for it. This sample is drawn from a study of CD8 T cells in ankylosing spondylitis. Findings and caveats of the study: There was a TCR beta motif, made of eight highly homologous variants, that appeared characteristic of ankylosing spondylitis blood. A CD8+ phenotype characterized the disease-linked clones, which were relatively rare in peripheral blood. As reported, disease-linked clones showed significant enrichment in matched ankylosing spondylitis synovial fluid.

TCRdb ran MiXCR on the 5' RACE reads and lists one entry per CDR3 protein. The sample lists 25,000 to 35,000 distinct CDR3 sequences; 13% to 15% were seen once. This CDR3 contains 14 residues. Trimming stripped 7 bases from V and 1 base from J, with 10 bases between. This chain connects TRBV12-3 or TRBV12-4 to TRBJ2-2; D not certain. The TCR originated in a male donor with ankylosing spondylitis or in good health (not recorded which). Sequenced material: blood. The CDR3 here is CASTQAGNTGELFF. CDR3 sequence (DNA): TGTGCCAGCACTCAAGCAGGGAACACCGGGGAGCTGTTTTTT.